The 19 T cell receptor beta chains listed next were all sequenced from one sample in a study of blood T cells in healthy people across ages (dated by TCRdb to between 2014 and 2017). Receptors were amplified or captured by 5' RACE. Sequencing took place on an Illumina HiSeq 2500. The second PCR ran for about 6 to 12 cycles and used a J-beta primer mix along with a sample-barcoded 5' primer. In TCRdb, the public reads were trimmed at Q25 with fastp and aligned with MiXCR, with productive beta chains retained. Here each entry gathers all rows of one CDR3 protein and keeps the most common genes and DNA. The sample table records just under 900,000 distinct CDR3 sequences; 29% of these occur just once. The ten most abundant clones make up roughly 17% of the sample. Input material: blood. The receptors derive from a woman older than 75 in good health.

Ten or more counts support this clonotype. The gene calls are TRBV9 and TRBJ2-5; 7 bases line up with TRBD1. The CDR3 length is 17 residues. Per the germline V gene, CDR1 is SGDLS and CDR2 is YYNGEE. After removal of 3 bases from V and 5 bases from J, the junction contained 16 bases not matched to a gene. CDR3 bases: TGTGCCAGCAGCGCCCTAGGGGGCGCTGGGGTTTTGGAGACCCAGTACTTC. This gives the protein CASSALGGAGVLETQYF.

Ten or more counts support this clonotype. This chain links TRBV6-2 or TRBV6-3 with TRBJ2-1, with a weak D call TRBD1 (6 bases). Germline CDR1 is MNHEY and CDR2 is SVGEGT. There are 13 residues in the CDR3. Trimming pared 6 bases from V and 5 bases from J, leaving 11 bases between. For the CDR3, the DNA is TGTGCCAGCAGCGGGACACTAAACAATGAGCAGTTCTTC. This codes for CASSGTLNNEQFF.

In this sample, this clonotype turned up a few times. V usage is TRBV12-3 or TRBV12-4 and J usage is TRBJ1-5, with D tentatively TRBD1 (6 bases). Trimming shortened V by 6 bases and J by 5 bases, and 8 bases separated the two germline ends. CDR3 length: 12 amino acids. Here the CDR3 DNA reads TGTGCCAGCAGCACAGGGTATCAGCCCCAGCATTTT. Amino acids: CASSTGYQPQHF.

The V gene is TRBV6-1, the J gene TRBJ2-5, with TRBD2 identical over 12 bases. Germline V gives CDR1 MNHNS, CDR2 SASEGT. The CDR3 sequence is 17 residues long. Losses at the gene ends were 8 bases for V and 4 bases for J; bases not matched to a gene: 14. This chain's CDR3 is CASVSSGGAWGRETQYF. DNA for the CDR3: TGTGCCAGCGTATCTAGCGGGGGGGCCTGGGGTAGAGAGACCCAGTACTTC.

In regard to this clonotype: Mismatch with germline at one junction end may stem from a read error. V is TRBV12-3 or TRBV12-4 and J is TRBJ2-3; 13 positions agree with TRBD2. The CDR3 loop spans 17 amino acids. This CDR3 is CASSWTSGGYSADTQYF. CDR3 in DNA: TGTGCCAGCAGTTGGACTAGCGGGGGATATAGCGCAGATACGCAATATTTT.

The chain is built from TRBV7-2 and TRBJ1-1; 8 nucleotides align to TRBD1. This CDR3 comprises 13 residues. The ends lost 5 bases at V and 7 bases at J; junction bases unmatched: 6. Germline V gene data show CDR1 as SGHTA and CDR2 as FQGNSA. CDR3 DNA sequence: TGTGCCAGCAGCCAGACAGGGGCCTTTGAAGCTTTCTTT. Translation gives CASSQTGAFEAFF.

This clonotype has a count of ten or more. This chain connects TRBV27 to TRBJ2-5; 11 bases agree with TRBD1. CDR1 is MNHEY, CDR2 SMNVEV, per germline (reference sequence). The CDR3 spans 16 residues. Trimming took 5 bases from V and 4 from J; bases not matched to a gene: 9. As DNA, the CDR3 is TGTGCCAGCAGTATAGAACCGGGACAGGGGGGAGAGACCCAGTACTTC. Translated: CASSIEPGQGGETQYF.

This clonotype occurred many times. The chain employs TRBV6-2 or TRBV6-3 and TRBJ2-5; the D is unclear. Between the trimmed V and J ends, which lost 2 bases and 9 bases, there was a span of 7 bases. Germline V gene lookup returns CDR1 MNHEY and CDR2 SVGEGT. CDR3 length equals 11 residues. CDR3 bases: TGTGCCAGCAGTTACCAAGGATCCCAGTACTTC. Translation: CASSYQGSQYF.

The rearrangement links TRBV5-1 to TRBJ1-2; 7 bases agree with TRBD1. Trimming took 2 bases from V and 4 from J; bases not matched to a gene: 14. The CDR3 runs 17 residues. Germline V CDR1 and CDR2: SGHRS, YFSETQ. The CDR3 DNA reads as TGCGCCAGCAGCTTCTACCCGGGACAGCCTGCGACCTATGGCTACACCTTC. Amino acids: CASSFYPGQPATYGYTF.

This clonotype occurred many times. CDR3 sequence: CASSQAAAGGSRETQYF. The CDR3 nucleotides read TGTGCCAGCAGCCAAGCCGCAGCGGGGGGGTCAAGAGAGACCCAGTACTTC. This chain connects TRBV3-1 to TRBJ2-5, with TRBD2 matching over 10 bases. The CDR3 spans 17 residues. CDR1 and CDR2 (germline): LGHDT, YNNKEL (reference sequence). The V and J ends lost 1 base and 4 bases, in that order; junction bases with no gene match: 9.

This clonotype was detected many times. This chain uses TRBV5-1 with TRBJ2-3; tentatively, D is TRBD2 (5 bases). Germline CDR1 is SGHRS and CDR2 is YFSETQ. This CDR3 is built from 14 residues. The V and J ends lost 0 bases and 5 bases respectively, with 10 bases between them. CDR3 DNA sequence: TGCGCCAGCAGCTTGGGCCCCGGGGAAGATACGCAGTATTTT. It codes for CASSLGPGEDTQYF.

This clonotype showed up just a few times. This chain joins TRBV30 and TRBJ1-2; tentatively, D is TRBD1 (5 bases). The CDR3 covers 12 residues. CDR1 and CDR2 (germline): GTSNPN, SVGIG (reference sequence). V shed 8 bases and J shed 7 bases, with 17 bases lying between them. The CDR3 region is CARRGAKVGYTF. The DNA for the CDR3 is TGTGCCCGCCGTGGGGCAAAGGTTGGCTACACCTTC.

This clonotype showed up just a few times. A much larger clonotype is one base distant, so this may be a read error. The chain is built from TRBV6-2 or TRBV6-3 and TRBJ2-1, with 12 bases that match TRBD2. The J call may be in error: the DNA end matches TRBJ2-7 better. This CDR3 spans 16 amino acids. Per germline, CDR1 MNHEY and CDR2 SVGEGT. CDR3 loop: CASSQGLAGRYNEQYF. Written as DNA, the CDR3 is TGTGCCAGCAGTCAAGGACTAGCGGGGCGATACAATGAGCAGTACTTC.

Notes on this clonotype: This may be a read error: a much more frequent sequence differs by one nucleotide. Here the CDR3 reads CASSGGTTYEQYF. The DNA of the CDR3 is TGTGCCAGCAGCGGGGGGACCACCTACGAGCAGTACTTC. The chain couples TRBV7-9 to TRBJ2-7; D is perhaps TRBD2 (6 bases). This CDR3 comprises 13 residues. CDR1 and CDR2 (germline): SEHNR, FQNEAQ (reference sequence). Between the trimmed V and J ends, which lost 5 bases and 2 bases, there was a span of 10 bases.

Details on this clonotype: Being one base from a much bigger clone, this may be a read error. The rearrangement joins TRBV6-2 or TRBV6-3 to TRBJ2-1, with TRBD2 matching 9 bases. Germline CDR1 and CDR2: MNHEY and SVGEGT. CDR3 length equals 18 residues. The CDR3 coding sequence is TGTGCCAGCAGGCGTGATAATGTAGCGGGGGCACTATACAATAAGCAGTTCTTC. Translation gives CASRRDNVAGALYNKQFF.

This clonotype turned up a few times. The chain has TRBV28 and TRBJ1-2; no clear D gene. Trimming removed 2 bases from V and 7 bases from J, with 5 bases in between. Germline CDR1 MDHEN, CDR2 SYDVKM. The CDR3 loop spans 11 amino acids. CDR3 amino acids: CASSLDSGYTF. CDR3 sequence (DNA): TGTGCCAGCAGTTTAGATTCTGGCTACACCTTC.

Concerning this clonotype: An end of the junction differs from the germline gene, which may be a read error. This chain uses TRBV4-2 with TRBJ1-2; D might be TRBD1 (6 bases). From germline, CDR1 is LGHNA and CDR2 YNFKEQ. CDR3 size: 14 residues. As DNA, the CDR3 is TGTCCCAGCAGCCCCGAGGGGGGAGTCTATGGCTACACCTTC. It translates to CPSSPEGGVYGYTF.

The V and J genes are TRBV3-1 and TRBJ2-6; 13 bases map to TRBD2. Losses at the gene ends were 2 bases for V and 4 bases for J; bases not matched to a gene: 5. The CDR3 consists of 18 residues. In germline, CDR1 is LGHDT, CDR2 YNNKEL (reference sequence). This CDR3 is CASSQRLAGGLGANVLTF. Here the CDR3 DNA reads TGTGCCAGCAGCCAACGACTAGCGGGGGGTTTAGGGGCCAACGTCCTGACTTTC.

In nucleotides, the CDR3 is TGTGCCAGCAAAGCCGATCGTTATTGGGGCTACACCTTC. Protein product: CASKADRYWGYTF. The chain joins TRBV6-5 to TRBJ1-2, with no clear D. The CDR3 contains 13 residues. The germline V gene encodes CDR1 MNHEY and CDR2 SVGAGI. Trimming removed 7 bases at V and 8 bases at J, with 17 bases between.